Listed below are T cell receptor beta chains from one sample, sequenced in a study of post-analysis software for immune sequencing data. In TCRdb, the PCR reads were re-called with MiXCR into one record per CDR3 protein. The sample has some 690,000 distinct CDR3 sequences, roughly three fifths seen once. Sequenced input: blood. The origin of the receptors is a girl between 2 and 10 years old with multiple sclerosis. CDR3s include the opening cysteine and the closing phenylalanine or tryptophan. Each record gives: D gene, CDR3 length, clone size, J gene, V gene, CDR3 protein, CDR3 DNA. D genes are given only for firm matches. The size of a clone is reported for some rows only, either as once, few or many, or as a class for expanded clones.

d_gene: .
len: 12
abundance: .
j_gene: TRBJ2-5
v_gene: TRBV12-3/TRBV12-4
CDR3aa: CASCSEQETQYF
CDR3nt: TGTGCCAGCTGCTCAGAGCAAGAGACCCAGTACTTC

d_gene: TRBD1
len: 15
abundance: once
j_gene: TRBJ1-1
v_gene: TRBV30
CDR3aa: CAWSLFDRGANEAFF
CDR3nt: TGTGCCTGGAGTCTTTTCGACAGGGGCGCAAATGAAGCTTTCTTT

d_gene: .
len: 15
abundance: once
j_gene: TRBJ2-3
v_gene: TRBV6-5
CDR3aa: CASRPGTKSTDTQYF
CDR3nt: TGTGCCTCCCGCCCGGGGACGAAAAGCACAGATACGCAGTATTTT

d_gene: .
len: 15
abundance: .
j_gene: TRBJ2-7
v_gene: TRBV14
CDR3aa: CASSPPLGDIYEQYF
CDR3nt: TGTGCCAGCAGTCCGCCGCTAGGAGACATCTACGAGCAGTACTTC

d_gene: TRBD1
len: 15
abundance: once
j_gene: TRBJ2-1
v_gene: TRBV5-1
CDR3aa: CASSQLGQGADEQFF
CDR3nt: TGCGCCAGCAGCCAACTGGGACAGGGGGCGGATGAGCAGTTCTTC

d_gene: .
len: 11
abundance: .
j_gene: TRBJ1-1
v_gene: TRBV20-1
CDR3aa: CSASSYAEAFF
CDR3nt: TGCAGTGCTAGTAGTTACGCTGAAGCTTTCTTT

d_gene: .
len: 17
abundance: .
j_gene: TRBJ2-7
v_gene: TRBV12-3/TRBV12-4
CDR3aa: CASSYGDARRYSYEQYF
CDR3nt: TGTGCCAGCAGTTATGGGGACGCTCGGCGATATTCCTACGAGCAGTACTTC

d_gene: TRBD1
len: 15
abundance: few
j_gene: TRBJ2-5
v_gene: TRBV7-9
CDR3aa: CASSLVPDRGETQYF
CDR3nt: TGTGCCAGCAGCTTAGTACCTGACAGGGGGGAGACCCAGTACTTC

d_gene: .
len: 18
abundance: .
j_gene: TRBJ2-7
v_gene: TRBV2
CDR3aa: CASSEGRGYEILTYEQYF
CDR3nt: TGTGCCAGCAGTGAGGGGCGGGGATATGAAATCCTTACCTACGAGCAGTACTTC

d_gene: TRBD1
len: 13
abundance: .
j_gene: TRBJ2-7
v_gene: TRBV20-1
CDR3aa: CSAPDRGHYEQYF
CDR3nt: TGCAGTGCCCCGGACAGGGGGCATTACGAGCAGTACTTC

d_gene: .
len: 14
abundance: .
j_gene: TRBJ1-2
v_gene: TRBV6-5
CDR3aa: CASTYGQAGYGYTF
CDR3nt: TGTGCCAGCACCTACGGGCAGGCGGGCTATGGCTACACCTTC

d_gene: TRBD1
len: 16
abundance: .
j_gene: TRBJ2-3
v_gene: TRBV29-1
CDR3aa: CSVDRQGLPSTDTQYF
CDR3nt: TGCAGCGTTGATCGACAGGGCCTCCCTAGCACAGATACGCAGTATTTT

d_gene: .
len: 15
abundance: .
j_gene: TRBJ1-1
v_gene: TRBV7-2
CDR3aa: CASSFWGITNTEAFF
CDR3nt: TGTGCCAGCAGCTTTTGGGGCATAACGAACACTGAAGCTTTCTTT

d_gene: .
len: 11
abundance: many
j_gene: TRBJ1-1
v_gene: TRBV20-1
CDR3aa: CSARGNTEAFF
CDR3nt: TGCAGTGCTAGAGGGAACACTGAAGCTTTCTTT

d_gene: .
len: 13
abundance: few
j_gene: TRBJ2-1
v_gene: TRBV9
CDR3aa: CASSVGGASEQFF
CDR3nt: TGTGCCAGCAGCGTAGGAGGAGCGAGTGAGCAGTTCTTC

d_gene: .
len: 16
abundance: .
j_gene: TRBJ2-1
v_gene: TRBV6-1
CDR3aa: CASEGEEGFPYNEQFF
CDR3nt: TGTGCCAGCGAAGGTGAGGAGGGGTTCCCCTACAATGAGCAGTTCTTC

d_gene: .
len: 16
abundance: .
j_gene: TRBJ1-4
v_gene: TRBV5-5
CDR3aa: CATSRGLSSTNEKLFF
CDR3nt: TGTGCCACCTCCCGAGGCCTTTCCTCAACTAATGAAAAACTGTTTTTT

d_gene: .
len: 13
abundance: .
j_gene: TRBJ2-3
v_gene: TRBV5-1
CDR3aa: CASSLEPPDTQYF
CDR3nt: TGCGCCAGCAGCTTGGAACCCCCAGATACGCAGTATTTT

d_gene: TRBD1
len: 17
abundance: .
j_gene: TRBJ2-2
v_gene: TRBV28
CDR3aa: CASRPSGGRLSTGELFF
CDR3nt: TGTGCCAGCAGGCCCTCAGGGGGTCGGTTGAGCACCGGGGAGCTGTTTTTT

d_gene: .
len: 15
abundance: .
j_gene: TRBJ1-1
v_gene: TRBV5-1
CDR3aa: CASSTETGGTTEAFF
CDR3nt: TGCGCCAGCAGTACAGAGACCGGTGGGACAACTGAAGCTTTCTTT

d_gene: .
len: 13
abundance: .
j_gene: TRBJ1-2
v_gene: TRBV12-3/TRBV12-4
CDR3aa: CASSFDRRGGYTF
CDR3nt: TGTGCCAGCAGTTTCGACAGGAGGGGCGGCTACACCTTC

d_gene: TRBD2
len: 16
abundance: few
j_gene: TRBJ2-1
v_gene: TRBV14
CDR3aa: CASSPTRLAVYNEQFF
CDR3nt: TGTGCCAGCAGCCCTACTCGACTAGCGGTGTACAATGAGCAGTTCTTC

d_gene: .
len: 12
abundance: .
j_gene: TRBJ2-1
v_gene: TRBV2
CDR3aa: CASSEAGGEQFF
CDR3nt: TGTGCCAGCAGTGAAGCGGGGGGTGAGCAGTTCTTC

d_gene: TRBD1
len: 15
abundance: .
j_gene: TRBJ1-1
v_gene: TRBV5-1
CDR3aa: CASSTGQGQTTEAFF
CDR3nt: TGCGCCAGCAGCACCGGACAGGGGCAAACGACTGAAGCTTTCTTT

d_gene: .
len: 13
abundance: few
j_gene: TRBJ2-7
v_gene: TRBV12-3/TRBV12-4
CDR3aa: CASSPPDYFEQYF
CDR3nt: TGTGCCAGCAGCCCCCCCGACTATTTCGAGCAGTACTTC

d_gene: .
len: 14
abundance: .
j_gene: TRBJ1-1
v_gene: TRBV5-1
CDR3aa: CASTAGTLNTEAFF
CDR3nt: TGCGCCAGCACGGCCGGGACGCTGAACACTGAAGCTTTCTTT

d_gene: .
len: 15
abundance: .
j_gene: TRBJ1-1
v_gene: TRBV27
CDR3aa: CASSRGQGPNTEAFF
CDR3nt: TGTGCCAGCAGCAGAGGCCAGGGTCCGAACACTGAAGCTTTCTTT

d_gene: .
len: 14
abundance: .
j_gene: TRBJ1-2
v_gene: TRBV2
CDR3aa: CASSEASLPYGYTF
CDR3nt: TGTGCCAGCAGTGAAGCGTCCCTACCCTATGGCTACACCTTC

d_gene: TRBD1
len: 15
abundance: .
j_gene: TRBJ2-7
v_gene: TRBV27
CDR3aa: CASSSLQGSSYEQYF
CDR3nt: TGTGCCAGCAGTTCGTTACAGGGGAGCTCCTACGAGCAGTACTTC

d_gene: .
len: 12
abundance: .
j_gene: TRBJ2-5
v_gene: TRBV29-1
CDR3aa: CSVDGSQETQYF
CDR3nt: TGCAGCGTTGACGGCAGCCAAGAGACCCAGTACTTC

d_gene: .
len: 13
abundance: .
j_gene: TRBJ2-5
v_gene: TRBV7-2
CDR3aa: CASNSRGQETQYF
CDR3nt: TGCGCCAGCAACTCTCGGGGGCAAGAGACCCAGTACTTC

d_gene: .
len: 18
abundance: few
j_gene: TRBJ2-5
v_gene: TRBV9
CDR3aa: CASSEAPGRSGGQETQYF
CDR3nt: TGTGCCAGCAGCGAAGCCCCAGGTAGGAGCGGAGGCCAAGAGACCCAGTACTTC

d_gene: .
len: 13
abundance: .
j_gene: TRBJ2-4
v_gene: TRBV29-1
CDR3aa: CSVGGQGKNIQYF
CDR3nt: TGCAGCGTCGGGGGGCAGGGCAAAAACATTCAGTACTTC

d_gene: .
len: 16
abundance: .
j_gene: TRBJ2-5
v_gene: TRBV3-1
CDR3aa: CASSQATNRPEETQYF
CDR3nt: TGTGCCAGCAGCCAAGCAACCAACCGCCCGGAAGAGACCCAGTACTTC

d_gene: .
len: 15
abundance: few
j_gene: TRBJ1-1
v_gene: TRBV5-1
CDR3aa: CASSLGRRSNTEAFF
CDR3nt: TGCGCCAGCAGCTTGGGGAGACGTTCGAACACTGAAGCTTTCTTT

d_gene: .
len: 15
abundance: .
j_gene: TRBJ1-4
v_gene: TRBV5-1
CDR3aa: CASSLSNRMNEKLFF
CDR3nt: TGCGCCAGCAGCTTGTCGAACAGGATGAATGAAAAACTGTTTTTT

d_gene: TRBD2
len: 15
abundance: .
j_gene: TRBJ2-7
v_gene: TRBV25-1
CDR3aa: CASSERLAGSYEQYF
CDR3nt: TGTGCCAGCAGTGAACGACTAGCGGGATCCTACGAGCAGTACTTC

d_gene: .
len: 13
abundance: .
j_gene: TRBJ1-5
v_gene: TRBV5-1
CDR3aa: CASSLDLEQPQHF
CDR3nt: TGCGCCAGCAGCTTGGACCTCGAGCAGCCCCAGCATTTT

d_gene: .
len: 15
abundance: .
j_gene: TRBJ2-3
v_gene: TRBV7-3
CDR3aa: CASSPSTGYTDTQYF
CDR3nt: TGTGCCAGCAGCCCCTCGACGGGGTACACAGATACGCAGTATTTT

d_gene: TRBD1
len: 16
abundance: few
j_gene: TRBJ2-7
v_gene: TRBV2
CDR3aa: CASSEEGQGVLYEQYF
CDR3nt: TGTGCCAGCAGTGAAGAGGGGCAGGGGGTTTTATACGAGCAGTACTTC

d_gene: TRBD2
len: 19
abundance: few
j_gene: TRBJ2-1
v_gene: TRBV15
CDR3aa: CATSRTIPTSGPPYNEQFF
CDR3nt: TGTGCCACCAGCAGAACTATTCCTACTAGCGGGCCGCCCTACAATGAGCAGTTCTTC

d_gene: .
len: 15
abundance: .
j_gene: TRBJ2-3
v_gene: TRBV7-2
CDR3aa: CASSPTGTVTDTQYF
CDR3nt: TGTGCCAGCAGCCCCACAGGGACTGTGACAGATACGCAGTATTTT

d_gene: .
len: 13
abundance: once
j_gene: TRBJ2-3
v_gene: TRBV29-1
CDR3aa: CSGWGLVTNTQYF
CDR3nt: TGCAGCGGATGGGGCCTAGTAACCAATACGCAGTATTTT

d_gene: .
len: 13
abundance: once
j_gene: TRBJ2-7
v_gene: TRBV2
CDR3aa: CASSEARELEQYF
CDR3nt: TGTGCCAGCAGTGAAGCTAGGGAGTTAGAGCAGTACTTC

d_gene: TRBD1
len: 14
abundance: .
j_gene: TRBJ2-3
v_gene: TRBV10-2
CDR3aa: CASSEPTGGDTQYF
CDR3nt: TGCGCCAGCAGTGAGCCCACAGGGGGGGATACGCAGTATTTT

d_gene: .
len: 13
abundance: many
j_gene: TRBJ2-4
v_gene: TRBV20-1
CDR3aa: CSARTGVTDIQYF
CDR3nt: TGCAGTGCTAGAACGGGAGTAACGGACATTCAGTACTTC

d_gene: TRBD1
len: 15
abundance: .
j_gene: TRBJ1-2
v_gene: TRBV7-2
CDR3aa: CASSLAWTGGYGYTF
CDR3nt: TGTGCCAGCAGCTTAGCGTGGACAGGAGGCTATGGCTACACCTTC

d_gene: TRBD1
len: 17
abundance: few
j_gene: TRBJ1-5
v_gene: TRBV12-3/TRBV12-4
CDR3aa: CASSLARLQGAGQPQHF
CDR3nt: TGTGCCAGCAGTTTAGCGAGATTACAGGGGGCAGGTCAGCCCCAGCATTTT

d_gene: TRBD1
len: 16
abundance: few
j_gene: TRBJ2-7
v_gene: TRBV5-1
CDR3aa: CASSGGQGKTPYEQYF
CDR3nt: TGCGCCAGCAGCGGCGGACAGGGAAAGACACCCTACGAGCAGTACTTC

d_gene: .
len: 17
abundance: .
j_gene: TRBJ2-2
v_gene: TRBV10-3
CDR3aa: CAISESVARGDTGELFF
CDR3nt: TGTGCCATCAGTGAGTCTGTAGCGCGAGGGGACACCGGGGAGCTGTTTTTT

d_gene: TRBD1
len: 18
abundance: .
j_gene: TRBJ2-7
v_gene: TRBV6-5
CDR3aa: CASSYLNSRDRADYEQYF
CDR3nt: TGTGCCAGCAGTTACTTGAATTCCCGGGACAGGGCTGACTACGAGCAGTACTTC

d_gene: TRBD2
len: 16
abundance: .
j_gene: TRBJ2-1
v_gene: TRBV10-3
CDR3aa: CAISETGLDAYNEQFF
CDR3nt: TGTGCCATCAGTGAGACGGGACTAGACGCCTACAATGAGCAGTTCTTC

d_gene: TRBD2
len: 15
abundance: .
j_gene: TRBJ2-7
v_gene: TRBV5-1
CDR3aa: CASSSGELAGVEQYF
CDR3nt: TGCGCCAGCAGCTCGGGGGAACTAGCGGGAGTCGAGCAGTACTTC

d_gene: .
len: 14
abundance: .
j_gene: TRBJ2-7
v_gene: TRBV7-2
CDR3aa: CASRRDLASYEQYF
CDR3nt: TGTGCCAGCAGGCGGGACTTGGCCTCCTACGAGCAGTACTTC

d_gene: .
len: 14
abundance: .
j_gene: TRBJ1-6
v_gene: TRBV20-1
CDR3aa: CSARDPTGNSPLHF
CDR3nt: TGCAGTGCTAGAGACCCTACAGGGAATTCACCCCTCCACTTT

d_gene: .
len: 13
abundance: .
j_gene: TRBJ1-1
v_gene: TRBV7-7
CDR3aa: CASSLEKNTGAFF
CDR3nt: TGTGCCAGCAGCTTAGAAAAGAACACTGGAGCTTTCTTT

d_gene: .
len: 15
abundance: .
j_gene: TRBJ2-1
v_gene: TRBV2
CDR3aa: CASSEGVLAGNEQFF
CDR3nt: TGTGCCAGCAGTGAAGGGGTATTGGCGGGTAATGAGCAGTTCTTC